One and the same sample provided the 28 T cell receptor beta chains below, sequenced in a study of OX40 agonist ivuxolimab in advanced cancers. The method was immunoSEQ multiplex PCR; TCRdb's version includes in-frame clones alone and lacks a portion of them. The table lists 52,000 or so clones, roughly 92% of them singletons. The specimen was CD4+ or CD8+ T cells sorted from blood, collected in a trial of the OX40 agonist ivuxolimab. The receptor source for this set is an adult with an advanced solid tumor such as melanoma, head and neck, liver or kidney cancer.

As for this clone: A junction end diverges from the germline sequence, so it may reflect a read error. The chain joins TRBV19 to TRBJ2-3; 10 bases agree with TRBD2. The germline V gene encodes CDR1 LNHDA and CDR2 SQIVND (reference sequence). This CDR3 contains 16 residues. CDR3 region: CASSIMPSGSTDTQYF. The CDR3 DNA reads as TGTGCCAGTAGTATAATGCCTAGCGGGAGCACCGATACGCAGTATTTT.

The chain couples TRBV4-2 to TRBJ1-1; D remains unclear. The V gene's germline CDR1 is LGHNA and CDR2 YNFKEQ. Trimming stripped 1 base from V and 6 bases from J, with 9 bases between. This CDR3 has 13 amino acids. CDR3 protein: CASSQVSGPEAFF. Here the CDR3 DNA reads TGTGCCAGCAGCCAAGTAAGTGGCCCTGAAGCTTTCTTT.

This sequence joins TRBV2 and TRBJ2-7; 8 positions match TRBD1. Looked up from germline, CDR1 is SNHLY and CDR2 is FYNNEI. The CDR3 is 16 residues long. Losses at the gene ends were 3 bases for V and 0 bases for J; bases not matched to a gene: 7. This CDR3 is CASSDIGQGSSYEQYF. The CDR3 DNA reads as TGTGCCAGCAGTGACATCGGACAGGGTAGCTCCTACGAGCAGTACTTC.

The V gene is TRBV6-5, the J gene TRBJ1-2; D perhaps matches TRBD1 (5 bases). The germline CDR1 and CDR2 sequences are MNHEY and SVGAGI. V was cut by 5 bases and J by 4 bases, with 17 bases left in between. CDR3 length: 15 amino acids. Written as DNA, the CDR3 is TGTGCCAGCAGTGGCATGGGGGGGATTCTCTATGGCTACACCTTC. It encodes CASSGMGGILYGYTF.

V is TRBV30 and J is TRBJ2-7, with a tentative D call TRBD2 (6 bases). This CDR3 has 11 residues. The germline V and J ends were trimmed by 5 bases and 9 bases, with 14 bases remaining between them. CDR1 is GTSNPN and CDR2 is SVGIG in the germline V gene (reference sequence). CDR3 nucleotides: TGTGCCTGGCGGGATGGGGGAGGGCAGTACTTC. Translated, it gives CAWRDGGGQYF.

This sequence joins TRBV5-6 and TRBJ2-1; 7 nucleotides agree with TRBD2. Trimming removed 4 bases from V and 1 base from J; junction bases left unmatched: 2. The CDR3 extends over 14 amino acids. The germline V gene has CDR1 SGHDT and CDR2 YYEEEE. CDR3: CASSGRASYNEQFF. The CDR3 region has the DNA TGTGCCAGCAGCGGGAGGGCGTCCTACAATGAGCAGTTCTTC.

This chain uses TRBV28 with TRBJ2-1, with 11 bases lining up with TRBD2. There are 15 residues in the CDR3. The ends lost 4 bases at V and 8 bases at J; junction bases unmatched: 7. Germline CDR1 and CDR2: MDHEN and SYDVKM. CDR3 loop: CASSSLTSGKDEQFF. The CDR3 nucleotides are TGTGCCAGCAGTTCCCTGACTAGCGGGAAAGATGAGCAGTTCTTC. Together with reference TRBV28 and TRBJ2-1, the CDR3 gives the full variable domain: DVKVTQSSRYLVKRTGEKVFLECVQDMDHENMFWYRQDPGLGLRLIYFSYDVKMKEKGDIPEGYSVSREKKERFSLILESASTNQTSMYLCASSSLTSGKDEQFFGPGTRLTVL.

This rearrangement joins TRBV7-2 to TRBJ1-1; no reliable D call. Germline V gives CDR1 SGHTA, CDR2 FQGNSA. CDR3 length: 13 residues. V lost 2 bases to trimming and J lost 5 bases, with 9 bases between them. The CDR3 region is CASSLTRGTEAFF. The CDR3 nucleotides are TGTGCCAGCAGCTTAACCAGAGGGACTGAAGCTTTCTTT.

The V and J genes are TRBV27 and TRBJ1-2; 8 bases are a match to TRBD1. Unmatched junction bases numbered 10, after V lost 7 bases and J lost 3 bases. Looked up from germline, CDR1 is MNHEY and CDR2 is SMNVEV (reference sequence). The CDR3 spans 15 residues. This CDR3 reads CASTLLGQGDYGYTF. CDR3 nucleotides: TGTGCCAGCACCCTACTTGGACAGGGAGACTATGGCTACACCTTC.

This clone appeared a single time. The rearrangement links TRBV5-1 to TRBJ2-7, with 9 bases fitting TRBD1. Germline V gives CDR1 SGHRS, CDR2 YFSETQ. J lost 5 bases, V lost 7 bases, and 10 bases had no gene match. The CDR3 consists of 14 residues. CDR3 in DNA: TGCGCCAGCGGCGGGACAGGGCGCATCCACGAGCAGTACTTC. As protein: CASGGTGRIHEQYF.

The genes are TRBV11-3 and TRBJ2-1; D perhaps matches TRBD2 (5 bases). The CDR3 is 11 residues long. Germline CDR1 reads SGHNT; CDR2 reads YENEEA. Trimming pared 6 bases from V and 9 bases from J, leaving 9 bases between. The CDR3 DNA reads TGTGCCAGCAGATCGAGCGGTGAGCAGTTCTTC. The encoded protein is CASRSSGEQFF.

The chain combines TRBV19 with TRBJ1-1; tentatively, D is TRBD1 (5 bases). Germline V gene data show CDR1 as LNHDA and CDR2 as SQIVND (reference sequence). V lost 3 bases and J 1 base, leaving 12 bases between the germline ends. The length of the CDR3 is 15 residues. In DNA form, the CDR3 reads TGTGCCAGTAGTATGTGGGGCACGGGGAACACTGAAGCTTTCTTT. Its protein is CASSMWGTGNTEAFF.

The J gene is TRBJ2-2, the V gene TRBV2; TRBD2 agrees at 11 bases. Unmatched junction bases numbered 7, after V lost 3 bases and J lost 7 bases. The CDR3 length is 16 residues. The germline CDR1 and CDR2 sequences are SNHLY and FYNNEI. The CDR3, as DNA: TGTGCCAGCAGTGAGGTACTAGCGGGAGTAGACGGGGAGCTGTTTTTT. As protein: CASSEVLAGVDGELFF. The whole variable domain, remainder taken from reference TRBV2 and TRBJ2-2, is EPEVTQTPSHQVTQMGQEVILRCVPISNHLYFYWYRQILGQKVEFLVSFYNNEISEKSEIFDDQFSVERPDGSNFTLKIRSTKLEDSAMYFCASSEVLAGVDGELFFGEGSRLTVL.

The chain recombines TRBV6-6 with TRBJ2-5, with D possibly being TRBD1 (5 bases). This CDR3 is built from 14 residues. The V end lost 6 bases, the J end lost 1 base, and 12 bases lay between the germline ends. Germline loops: CDR1 MNHNY, CDR2 SVGAGI (reference sequence). The DNA of the CDR3 is TGTGCCAGCAGAGAACTTGGGGCCCAAGAGACCCAGTACTTC. Protein product: CASRELGAQETQYF.

This clone was found once. The V and J genes are TRBV30 and TRBJ1-1, with D perhaps matching TRBD1 (6 bases). Trimming removed 1 base from V and 4 bases from J, with 10 bases in between. This CDR3 is built from 13 residues. The germline V gene encodes CDR1 GTSNPN and CDR2 SVGIG (reference sequence). For the CDR3, the DNA is TGTGCCTGGAGTGGCTTAGGGGGCACTGAAGCTTTCTTT. Its protein is CAWSGLGGTEAFF.

This clone was observed once. The V and J genes are TRBV27 and TRBJ1-5; 10 nucleotides match TRBD1. The germline gives CDR1 MNHEY, CDR2 SMNVEV (reference sequence). V was pared by 6 bases and J by 2 bases, with 4 bases of the junction left unmatched. CDR3 length: 15 amino acids. CDR3 DNA: TGTGCCAGCAGCCCGGGGACAGGGGGCAATCAGCCCCAGCATTTT. Translated, it gives CASSPGTGGNQPQHF.

This chain connects TRBV7-9 to TRBJ2-7; D unresolved. Trimming pared 2 bases from V and 7 bases from J, leaving 12 bases between. This CDR3 has 13 amino acids. CDR1 SEHNR and CDR2 FQNEAQ come from the germline V gene (reference sequence). CDR3 residues: CASSLSRSGEQYF. The DNA of the CDR3 is TGTGCCAGCAGCTTATCCCGGTCGGGTGAGCAGTACTTC.

The chain carries TRBV6-5 and TRBJ2-2, with unresolved D. Trimming took 2 bases from V and 5 from J, leaving 12 bases between them. This CDR3 spans 15 amino acids. CDR1 and CDR2 from the germline V gene are MNHEY and SVGAGI. DNA of the CDR3: TGTGCCAGCAGTTACCGAAATGACCTAACCGGGGAGCTGTTTTTT. Translation gives CASSYRNDLTGELFF.

CDR3 region: CASTSGGGSYNEQFF. The CDR3, as DNA: TGTGCCAGTACCAGTGGGGGCGGCTCCTACAATGAGCAGTTCTTC. The chain uses TRBV19 and TRBJ2-1; D is possibly TRBD1 (6 bases). V lost 7 bases, J lost 0 bases, and 13 bases lay in between. Germline CDR1 is LNHDA and CDR2 is SQIVND (reference sequence). The CDR3 consists of 15 residues.

This chain joins TRBV7-2 and TRBJ1-3; D ambiguous. V was trimmed by 5 bases and J by 0 bases, leaving 14 bases between them. The germline V gene encodes CDR1 SGHTA and CDR2 FQGNSA. The CDR3 is made up of 16 amino acids. The chain's CDR3 is CASSVTNPHSGNTIYF. CDR3 nucleotide sequence: TGTGCCAGCAGCGTAACGAACCCCCACTCTGGAAACACCATATATTTT.

The genes are TRBV20-1 and TRBJ2-7; 8 nucleotides align to TRBD1. The CDR3 loop spans 11 amino acids. After removal of 5 bases from V and 4 bases from J, the junction contained 1 base not matched to a gene. Germline lookup yields CDR1 DFQATT and CDR2 SNEGSKA (reference sequence). The CDR3 here is CSAYRGYEQYF. Written as DNA, the CDR3 is TGCAGTGCTTACAGGGGGTACGAGCAGTACTTC.

The rearrangement uses TRBV4-3 and TRBJ2-5; 9 positions match TRBD1. CDR3 length: 16 residues. CDR1 LGHNA and CDR2 YSLEER come from the germline V gene. Trimming at V came to 0 bases and at J to 2 bases, leaving 4 bases not matched to a gene. CDR3 bases: TGCGCCAGCAGCCAAGAAATTGGGACAGGGCAAGAGACCCAGTACTTC. This encodes CASSQEIGTGQETQYF.

The rearrangement joins TRBV4-3 to TRBJ1-2; TRBD1 aligns across 10 bases. V lost 5 bases, J lost 6 bases, and 6 bases stayed unmatched. Germline V gives CDR1 LGHNA, CDR2 YSLEER. The CDR3 is 14 residues long. The CDR3 DNA follows: TGCGCCAGCAGCAAGAGACAGGGGGCGGATGGCTACACCTTC. Protein: CASSKRQGADGYTF.

V usage is TRBV19 and J usage is TRBJ2-1; D remains unclear. The CDR3 has 14 amino acids. Trimming took 2 bases from V and 4 from J, leaving 9 bases between them. Germline CDR1 LNHDA, CDR2 SQIVND (reference sequence). The CDR3 sequence is CASSISPFYNEQFF. The CDR3 nucleotides are TGTGCCAGTAGTATAAGTCCCTTTTACAATGAGCAGTTCTTC.

The chain joins TRBV6-5 to TRBJ2-2, with a weak D call TRBD2 (5 bases). The CDR3 length is 14 residues. Germline CDR1 MNHEY, CDR2 SVGAGI. V lost 6 bases and J 2 bases, leaving 10 bases between the germline ends. The CDR3 nucleotides read TGTGCCAGCAGCCACGGACTTAACACCGGGGAGCTGTTTTTT. Encoded protein: CASSHGLNTGELFF.

This clone was seen a single time. This chain uses TRBV10-3 with TRBJ2-1; TRBD1 agrees at 8 bases. With V trimmed by 0 bases and J by 3 bases, 1 base remained unmatched. CDR1 ENHRY and CDR2 SYGVKD come from the germline V gene. The CDR3 is 15 residues long. As DNA, the CDR3 is TGTGCCATCAGTGAGTCGGACAGGGTCTACAATGAGCAGTTCTTC. Translated, it gives CAISESDRVYNEQFF.

This clone was found once. The V gene is TRBV7-9, the J gene TRBJ1-2; 8 bases match TRBD1. The CDR3 totals 14 residues. V was clipped by 5 bases and J by 6 bases; unmatched bases: 8. From germline, CDR1 is SEHNR and CDR2 FQNEAQ (reference sequence). CDR3 sequence (DNA): TGTGCCAGCAGCCCCACCCCAGGGGGCGATGGCTACACCTTC. It codes for CASSPTPGGDGYTF.

By proportion, this clone is medium-sized. The rearrangement links TRBV4-1 to TRBJ1-1, with TRBD1 as a possible D gene (6 bases). The CDR3 runs 13 residues. The germline V gene has CDR1 MGHRA and CDR2 YSYEKL. V was cut by 0 bases and J by 6 bases, with 8 bases left in between. Here the CDR3 DNA reads TGCGCCAGCAGCCAAGATAGGGGGGCTGAAGCTTTCTTT. Protein product: CASSQDRGAEAFF.